Listed below are T cell receptor beta chains from one sample, sequenced in a study of cytomegalovirus exposure and HLA in healthy donors. TCRdb's table, derived via immunoSEQ multiplex PCR, lists solely in-frame clones and lacks some. Here the sample spans tens of thousands of clones, less than 75% being singletons. Sequenced input: PBMCs. These receptors were collected from a man aged 30 to 39 in good health and CMV-seronegative. The CDR3 runs from the conserved cysteine through the conserved F or W. The D gene is left open where the match is weak. Clone size, where shown, is once, few, many, or a class for clones that have expanded.

v_gene	j_gene	abundance	d_gene	CDR3aa	CDR3nt
TRBV6-1	TRBJ2-5	few	TRBD2	CASSELAGGPETQYF	TGTGCCAGCAGTGAACTAGCGGGGGGGCCGGAGACCCAGTACTTC
TRBV28	TRBJ2-7	NA	NA	CASSSYWGRSYEQYF	TGTGCCAGCAGCTCCTATTGGGGCCGCTCCTACGAGCAGTACTTC
TRBV6-1	TRBJ2-7	NA	TRBD2	CASSEGAGRVFSYEQYF	TGTGCCAGCAGTGAAGGGGCAGGGAGGGTTTTCTCCTACGAGCAGTACTTC
TRBV5-1	TRBJ2-7	few	TRBD1	CASAPTGDLYEQYF	TGCGCCAGCGCCCCGACAGGGGATCTCTACGAGCAGTACTTC
TRBV27	TRBJ1-6	NA	TRBD1	CASSLLPGQLNSPLHF	TGTGCCAGCAGTTTGCTTCCGGGACAGCTAAATTCACCCCTCCACTTT
TRBV30	TRBJ2-7	once	NA	CAWSRTKGVKRTVTSYEQYF	TGTGCCTGGAGTAGGACCAAAGGGGTTAAACGAACCGTTACCTCCTACGAGCAGTACTTC
TRBV27	TRBJ1-2	NA	TRBD1	CASSPSSGDRGYGYTF	TGTGCCAGCAGTCCATCTTCCGGGGACAGGGGTTATGGCTACACCTTC
TRBV7-3	TRBJ2-3	NA	NA	CASSLSYTDTQYF	TGTGCCAGCAGCTTAAGCTACACAGATACGCAGTATTTT
TRBV9	TRBJ2-5	NA	TRBD2	CASSVERGAGETQYF	TGTGCCAGCAGCGTAGAGCGGGGGGCGGGGGAGACCCAGTACTTC
TRBV5-1	TRBJ2-1	few	NA	CASSSNSYNEQFF	TGCGCCAGCAGCTCCAACTCCTACAATGAGCAGTTCTTC
TRBV6-5	TRBJ1-2	NA	NA	CASSYSTGRGYGYTF	TGTGCCAGCAGTTACTCGACGGGCAGGGGCTATGGCTACACCTTC
TRBV14	TRBJ1-6	NA	NA	CASSQATGVSSYNSPLHF	TGTGCCAGCAGCCAAGCCACAGGAGTGAGCTCCTATAATTCACCCCTCCACTTT
TRBV5-1	TRBJ1-1	NA	TRBD1	CASSFSGGEASEAFF	TGCGCCAGCAGCTTTTCAGGGGGCGAGGCATCTGAAGCTTTCTTT
TRBV7-2	TRBJ2-7	NA	NA	CASSLDGLSYEQYF	TGTGCCAGCAGCTTAGACGGGTTATCCTACGAGCAGTACTTC
TRBV9	TRBJ1-6	NA	NA	CASSLLQGNSPLHF	TGTGCCAGCAGCCTCCTACAGGGTAATTCACCCCTCCACTTT
TRBV27	TRBJ2-6	NA	NA	CASRYPGVPSGANVLTF	TGTGCCAGCAGATACCCAGGGGTCCCTTCTGGGGCCAACGTCCTGACTTTC
TRBV7-2	TRBJ2-7	once	TRBD2	CASSLRSLAGDEQYF	TGTGCCAGCAGCTTAAGGTCCCTAGCGGGAGACGAGCAGTACTTC
TRBV18	TRBJ2-2	few	TRBD2	CASSRPGLAGDLNTGELFF	TGTGCCAGCTCACGCCCGGGACTAGCGGGGGATTTGAACACCGGGGAGCTGTTTTTT
TRBV9	TRBJ1-1	few	NA	CASSHTGTGTEAFF	TGTGCCAGCAGCCATACAGGGACGGGCACTGAAGCTTTCTTT
TRBV4-1	TRBJ2-2	NA	TRBD1	CASSLRDRAGGELFF	TGCGCCAGCAGCCTCCGGGACAGGGCCGGCGGGGAGCTGTTTTTT
TRBV25-1	TRBJ2-1	NA	TRBD2	CASSDSSGASSYNEQFF	TGTGCCAGCAGTGATTCTAGCGGGGCAAGCTCCTACAATGAGCAGTTCTTC
TRBV6-1	TRBJ1-5	NA	NA	CASSEARQYSNQPQHF	TGTGCCAGCAGTGAAGCGCGACAGTATAGCAATCAGCCCCAGCATTTT
TRBV19	TRBJ1-1	NA	NA	CASSLGQFTRAEAFF	TGTGCCAGTAGTCTCGGACAGTTCACTAGGGCTGAAGCTTTCTTT
TRBV21-1	TRBJ1-4	NA	NA	CASSKESVGAALESEKLFF	TGTGCCAGCAGCAAAGAGTCGGTTGGGGCCGCTCTAGAGAGTGAAAAACTGTTTTTT
TRBV4-1	TRBJ1-1	NA	NA	CASSQANSGSAEAFF	TGCGCCAGCAGCCAAGCGAACTCAGGGTCCGCTGAAGCTTTCTTT
TRBV2	TRBJ2-7	NA	NA	CASSDPRREQYF	TGTGCCAGCAGTGACCCCCGCCGGGAGCAGTACTTC
TRBV4-2	TRBJ2-5	NA	TRBD2	CASSQVASGARETQYF	TGTGCCAGCAGCCAAGTAGCTAGCGGGGCCAGGGAGACCCAGTACTTC
TRBV5-6	TRBJ1-6	few	NA	CASSLVGGLNSPLHF	TGTGCCAGCAGCTTGGTCGGGGGATTAAATTCACCCCTCCACTTT
TRBV28	TRBJ1-5	once	TRBD1	CASSSPGGSQPQHF	TGTGCCAGCAGTAGCCCAGGGGGTAGTCAGCCCCAGCATTTT
TRBV6-5	TRBJ2-3	few	NA	CASSLRDTQYF	TGTGCCAGCAGTCTTCGAGATACGCAGTATTTT
TRBV30	TRBJ1-2	NA	NA	CAWSATWTAGYTF	TGTGCCTGGAGCGCCACGTGGACAGCTGGCTACACCTTC
TRBV7-9	TRBJ2-6	NA	NA	CASSSRATMGGANVLTF	TGTGCCAGCAGCTCCAGGGCCACCATGGGTGGGGCCAACGTCCTGACTTTC
TRBV4-1	TRBJ2-2	NA	TRBD1	CASSGSPRGRVGELFF	TGCGCCAGCAGCGGAAGTCCCAGGGGGCGCGTCGGGGAGCTGTTTTTT
TRBV7-2	TRBJ2-1	NA	TRBD2	CASSPRGAGGRNEQFF	TGTGCCAGCAGCCCCCGGGGAGCGGGAGGTCGGAATGAGCAGTTCTTC
TRBV18	TRBJ2-3	NA	NA	CASSESPYTDTQYF	TGTGCCAGCTCCGAGTCGCCGTACACAGATACGCAGTATTTT
TRBV5-5	TRBJ1-1	NA	NA	CASSFQGSKGTEAFF	TGTGCCAGCAGCTTCCAGGGTTCCAAGGGCACTGAAGCTTTCTTT
TRBV9	TRBJ1-6	NA	TRBD1	CASSARQGNNSPLHF	TGTGCCAGCAGCGCCCGACAGGGTAACAATTCACCCCTCCACTTT
TRBV12-5	TRBJ2-5	NA	TRBD1	CASGLATGGRGETQYF	TGTGCTAGTGGTTTGGCGACAGGGGGCAGGGGAGAGACCCAGTACTTC
TRBV30	TRBJ2-1	NA	TRBD2	CARSPLPTSGRSEQFF	TGTGCCCGGAGCCCCCTCCCGACTAGCGGGAGATCTGAGCAGTTCTTC
TRBV30	TRBJ1-1	NA	NA	CAWSPLSRGRNTEAFF	TGTGCCTGGAGTCCCCTCTCGAGGGGGAGGAACACTGAAGCTTTCTTT
TRBV30	TRBJ2-5	NA	NA	CAWMNYDRPGTQYF	TGTGCCTGGATGAACTACGACAGGCCGGGGACCCAGTACTTC
TRBV27	TRBJ2-7	NA	TRBD1	CASSLTGVVPYEQYF	TGTGCCAGCAGCTTGACAGGGGTGGTGCCCTACGAGCAGTACTTC
TRBV7-8	TRBJ1-2	NA	NA	CASSSRLGANGYTF	TGTGCCAGCAGCTCCCGTTTGGGGGCAAATGGCTACACCTTC